The 9 T cell receptor beta chains below come from one sample, sequenced in a study of cytomegalovirus exposure and HLA in healthy donors. Clones were read by immunoSEQ multiplex PCR, and TCRdb kept only the in-frame ones, dropping some. The sample shows about 110,000 clones, 88% of them seen only once. The material sequenced was PBMCs. The source of these receptors is a woman younger than 35 in good health and CMV-seropositive.

This chain connects TRBV2 to TRBJ1-3; D is unclear. The CDR3 loop spans 14 amino acids. Looked up from germline, CDR1 is SNHLY and CDR2 is FYNNEI. Trimming shortened V by 6 bases and J by 4 bases, and 13 bases separated the two germline ends. CDR3: CASSKTQRGNTIYF. The CDR3 DNA reads TGTGCCAGCAGCAAGACGCAGCGGGGAAACACCATATATTTT.

In this sample, this clone turned up once. The rearrangement uses TRBV4-1 and TRBJ2-3, with D maybe TRBD2 (7 bases). There are 16 residues in the CDR3. Germline values: CDR1 MGHRA, CDR2 YSYEKL. Between the trimmed V and J ends, which lost 4 bases and 2 bases, there was a span of 16 bases. As DNA, the CDR3 is TGCGCCAGCAGCCCCCGAGGGGGGGCGATCACAGATACGCAGTATTTT. It yields the protein CASSPRGGAITDTQYF.

V gene TRBV9 combines with J gene TRBJ2-5; 7 nucleotides line up with TRBD2. Trimming took 3 bases from V and 2 from J; bases not matched to a gene: 4. CDR1 SGDLS and CDR2 YYNGEE come from the germline V gene. The CDR3 sequence is 14 residues long. DNA of the CDR3: TGTGCCAGCAGCGGGGAGGGATCTCAAGAGACCCAGTACTTC. Protein product: CASSGEGSQETQYF.

The J gene is TRBJ1-6, the V gene TRBV28, with D possibly TRBD1 on 6 matching bases. Trimming shortened V by 6 bases and J by 4 bases, and 13 bases separated the two germline ends. This CDR3 has 15 amino acids. Germline loops: CDR1 MDHEN, CDR2 SYDVKM. The CDR3 loop reads CASRLGGEYNSPLHF. The CDR3 bases are TGTGCCAGCAGGCTAGGGGGGGAGTATAATTCACCCCTCCACTTT.

The chain combines TRBV19 with TRBJ1-1; D possibly corresponds to TRBD1 (5 bases). V was cut by 3 bases and J by 5 bases, with 13 bases left in between. CDR1 is LNHDA, CDR2 SQIVND, per germline (reference sequence). The CDR3 runs 14 residues. Here the CDR3 DNA reads TGTGCCAGTAGTATTCGGGCAGGGCAGACTGAAGCTTTCTTT. This codes for CASSIRAGQTEAFF.

This clone has just one count. This chain joins TRBV28 and TRBJ1-2; D possibly corresponds to TRBD1 (6 bases). There are 13 residues in the CDR3. Germline loops: CDR1 MDHEN, CDR2 SYDVKM. V was cut by 5 bases and J by 3 bases, with 10 bases left in between. The CDR3 DNA sequence: TGTGCCAGCAGTGCGAACAGGGACTATGGCTACACCTTC. Protein sequence: CASSANRDYGYTF.

V is TRBV10-3 and J is TRBJ1-1; possible D gene TRBD1, 6 bases. The CDR3 spans 14 residues. Germline values: CDR1 ENHRY, CDR2 SYGVKD. Between the trimmed V and J ends, which lost 4 bases and 0 bases, there was a span of 9 bases. CDR3 DNA sequence: TGTGCCATCAGTGGGCGACAGGTGAACACTGAAGCTTTCTTT. Translation gives CAISGRQVNTEAFF.

This clone was seen only once. CDR3 nucleotide sequence: TGTGCCAGCTCACTCGACAGGGCGGCAGAGACCCAGTACTTC. Translating gives CASSLDRAAETQYF. The rearrangement uses TRBV18 and TRBJ2-5; 7 bases match TRBD1. This CDR3 has 14 residues. Germline CDR1 is KGHSH and CDR2 is LQKENI. With 4 bases clipped from V and 4 bases from J, the junction kept 6 bases outside the gene matches.

CDR3 sequence: CATSGWGQGNEKLFF. The CDR3 DNA is TGTGCCACCAGCGGCTGGGGACAGGGTAATGAAAAACTGTTTTTT. The J gene is TRBJ1-4, the V gene TRBV15; TRBD1 matches at 9 bases. There are 15 residues in the CDR3. J lost 4 bases, V lost 5 bases, and 5 bases had no gene match. CDR1 is LNHNV and CDR2 is YYDKDF in the germline V gene (reference sequence).